This T cell receptor beta chain was recorded in a study of cytomegalovirus exposure and HLA in healthy donors. Study-level results: In vitro testing confirmed a few CMV-associated chains as specific for CMV antigens.

As concerns this clone: Its matching antigen is unknown.

The donors were members of the validation cohort, which comprised 120 subjects and was separate from the first cohort of fewer than 700 subjects. The germline V gene encodes CDR1 SGHNT and CDR2 YYREEE (reference sequence). CDR3 size: 12 residues. V dropped 4 bases and J dropped 7 bases, with 10 bases sitting between them. Profiled with immunoSEQ multiplex PCR; TCRdb holds only in-frame clones, not every one. The sample lists 150,000 to 200,000 clones; roughly 84% were seen once. The rearrangement uses TRBV5-4 and TRBJ2-3; maybe TRBD1 (6 bases). Sequenced material: PBMCs. This TCR derives from a man aged 25 to 40 in good health and CMV-seropositive. CDR3 region: CASSRTEHTQYF. The CDR3 coding sequence is TGTGCCAGCAGCCGGACAGAGCATACGCAGTATTTT.